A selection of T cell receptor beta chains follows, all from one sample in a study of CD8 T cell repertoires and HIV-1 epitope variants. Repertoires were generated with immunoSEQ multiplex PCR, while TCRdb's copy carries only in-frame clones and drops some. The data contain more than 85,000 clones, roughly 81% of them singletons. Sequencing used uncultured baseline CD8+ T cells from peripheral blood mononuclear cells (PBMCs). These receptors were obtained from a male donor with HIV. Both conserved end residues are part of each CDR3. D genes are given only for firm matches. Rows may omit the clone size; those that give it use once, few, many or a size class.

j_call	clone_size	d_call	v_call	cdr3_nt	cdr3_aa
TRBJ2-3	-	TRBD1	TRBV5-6	TGTGCCAGCAGCCCCCAGGGGGCCCGTAGCACAGATACGCAGTATTTT	CASSPQGARSTDTQYF
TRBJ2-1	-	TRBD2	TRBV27	TGTGCCAGCAGTGTAGCGGGAGGGCCCCACAATGAGCAGTTCTTC	CASSVAGGPHNEQFF
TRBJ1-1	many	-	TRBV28	TGTGCCAGCAGTTTGCGGCTGGTAGCTAACACTGAAGCTTTCTTT	CASSLRLVANTEAFF
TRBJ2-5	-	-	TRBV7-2	TGTGCCAGCAGCTCCGGCAACAGGGGGGGCCTCGAGGAGACCCAGTACTTC	CASSSGNRGGLEETQYF
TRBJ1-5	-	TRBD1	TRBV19	TGTGCCAGTAGACAGGGGCCAGACAATCAGCCCCAGCATTTT	CASRQGPDNQPQHF
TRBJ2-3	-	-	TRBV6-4	TGTGCCAGCAGTCCCCTTGCTAGCACAGATACGCAGTATTTT	CASSPLASTDTQYF
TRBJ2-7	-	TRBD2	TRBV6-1	TGTGCCAGCAGTGGAGGGTTGGATTGGCTAGCGGGTACCTACGAGCAGTACTTC	CASSGGLDWLAGTYEQYF
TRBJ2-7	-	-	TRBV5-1	TGCGCCAGCAGCTTGCTGGGGAGGAACGAGCAGTACTTC	CASSLLGRNEQYF
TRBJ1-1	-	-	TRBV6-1	TGTGCCAGCAGTGAATTAGGAGAGAACACTGAAGCTTTCTTT	CASSELGENTEAFF
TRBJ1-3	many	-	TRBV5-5	TGTGCCAGCAGCCAGACCTCTGGAAACACCATATATTTT	CASSQTSGNTIYF
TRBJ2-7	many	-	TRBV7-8	TGTGCCAGCAGCCCCCGGGGCCGAAGCTCCTACGAGCAGTACTTC	CASSPRGRSSYEQYF
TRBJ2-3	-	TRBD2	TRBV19	TGTGCCTGCTCACTAGCGGGAGACCTCCCTGGTAAGCAGTATTTT	CACSLAGDLPGKQYF
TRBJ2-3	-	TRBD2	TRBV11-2	TGTGCCAGCAGCCTCGCGAGCGGGAGAACAGATACGCAGTATTTT	CASSLASGRTDTQYF
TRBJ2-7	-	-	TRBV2	TGTGCCACCCAACCCCGGTCCACCTACGAGCAGTACTTC	CATQPRSTYEQYF
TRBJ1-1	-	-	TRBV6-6	TGTGCCACCACTAAGGGGGAGTGGGGTACTGAAGCTTTCTTT	CATTKGEWGTEAFF
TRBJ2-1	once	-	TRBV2	TGTGCCAGCAGTGAACGGGCCCAAACGCCCGAGCAGTTCTTC	CASSERAQTPEQFF
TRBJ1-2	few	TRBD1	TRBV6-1	TGTGCCAGCAGTGAGGACAGGGGAGGTTATGGCTACACCTTC	CASSEDRGGYGYTF
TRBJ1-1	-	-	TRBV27	TGTGCCAGCGGTACAGGGATGGGCACTGAAGCTTTCTTT	CASGTGMGTEAFF
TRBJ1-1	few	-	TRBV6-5	TGTGCCAGCAGGGCGGGACACTCGAACACTGAAGCTTTCTTT	CASRAGHSNTEAFF
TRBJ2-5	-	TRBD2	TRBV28	TGTGCCAGCAGTCCACCGGGACTAGTACGGGAGACCCAGTACTTC	CASSPPGLVRETQYF
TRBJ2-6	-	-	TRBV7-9	TGTGCCAGCAGCTTTCAGGGTAGAGGATCTGGGGCCAACGTCCTGACTTTC	CASSFQGRGSGANVLTF
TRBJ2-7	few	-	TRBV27	TGTGCCAGTATGGGCCGTGGACTAAACTACGAGCAGTACTTC	CASMGRGLNYEQYF
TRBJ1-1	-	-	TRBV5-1	TGCGCCAGCAGCTTGACAGGAGGCATGAACACTGAAGCTTTCTTT	CASSLTGGMNTEAFF
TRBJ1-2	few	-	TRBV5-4	TGTGCCAGCAGCTTGAGGGGCGGGTTGGCCTATGGCTACACCTTC	CASSLRGGLAYGYTF
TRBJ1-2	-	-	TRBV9	TGTGCCAGCAGCGATCCAGGGTCCCCCCTAAATAGTTACACCTTC	CASSDPGSPLNSYTF
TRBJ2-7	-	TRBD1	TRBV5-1	TGCGCCAGCGCCCCGGGACAGGGGGCGTACGAGCAGTACTTC	CASAPGQGAYEQYF
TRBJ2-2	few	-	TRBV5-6	TGTGCCAGCAGCTCTGGGCAGGGGATCTTTCCCGGGGAGCTGTTTTTT	CASSSGQGIFPGELFF
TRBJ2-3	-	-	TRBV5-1	TGCGCCAGCAGCTTTGGATCTAGCACAGATACGCAGTATTTT	CASSFGSSTDTQYF
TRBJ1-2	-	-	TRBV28	TGTGCCAGCAGTTTATGGGACATAGCTAACTATGGCTACACCTTC	CASSLWDIANYGYTF
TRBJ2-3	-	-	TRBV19	TGTGCCAGTAGTATAGATCGACTAACGGATACGCAGTATTTT	CASSIDRLTDTQYF
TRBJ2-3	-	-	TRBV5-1	TGCGCCAGCAGACCTCTGGTGGGAGATACGCAGTATTTT	CASRPLVGDTQYF
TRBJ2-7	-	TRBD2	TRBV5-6	TGTGCCAGCAGCTTTAGCGGGGGGCGTCCGTACTTC	CASSFSGGRPYF
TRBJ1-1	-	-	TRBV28	TGTGCCAGCAGTTTCCCCTCAACCTCGGACACTGAAGCTTTCTTT	CASSFPSTSDTEAFF
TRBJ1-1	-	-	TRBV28	TGTGCCGGATCTCGGGGGAACACTGAAGCTTTCTTT	CAGSRGNTEAFF
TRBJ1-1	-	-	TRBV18	TGTGCCAGCTCACCACGGGGGGTTGACACTGAAGCTTTCTTT	CASSPRGVDTEAFF
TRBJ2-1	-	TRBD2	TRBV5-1	TGCGCCAGCAGCTCGGGACTACCCGGCGGATACAATGAGCAGTTCTTC	CASSSGLPGGYNEQFF
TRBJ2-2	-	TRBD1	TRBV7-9	TGTGCCAGCAGCTTTACCGCCGGGACAGGGGGCGGGGAGCTGTTTTTT	CASSFTAGTGGGELFF
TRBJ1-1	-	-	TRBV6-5	TGTGCCAGCAGTTACTGGGGGACTGGGAACACTGAAGCTTTCTTT	CASSYWGTGNTEAFF
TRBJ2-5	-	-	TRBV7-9	TGTGCCAGCAGCCCGGAGGTCCATACAGAGACCCAGTACTTC	CASSPEVHTETQYF
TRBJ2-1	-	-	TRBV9	TGTGCCAGCAGCGTAGGACAGGAGTTCAATGAGCAGTTCTTC	CASSVGQEFNEQFF
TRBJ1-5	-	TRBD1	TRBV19	TGTGCCAGTAGAGACAGGGAGACTCAGCCCCAGCATTTT	CASRDRETQPQHF
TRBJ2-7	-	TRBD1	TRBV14	TGTGCCAGCAGCCCTAGACAGGGGGCTCACTACGAGCAGTACTTC	CASSPRQGAHYEQYF